This T cell receptor beta chain comes out of a study of blood T cell repertoires in COVID-19. For the study at large: COVID-19 samples from acute and convalescent phases originated in the United States, Italy and Spain.

TCRdb's copy holds only in-frame clones and misses some; the assay was immunoSEQ multiplex PCR. The table shows around 300,000 clones, with approximately 86% occurring only once. Germline V CDR1 and CDR2: LGHDT, YNNKEL (reference sequence). The CDR3 length is 15 residues. V lost 6 bases to trimming and J lost 8 bases, with 19 bases between them. What was sequenced was peripheral blood. The chain links TRBV3-1 (or the pseudogene TRBV3-2) to TRBJ1-4, with D maybe TRBD1 (6 bases). This TCR was sampled from a man between 18 and 35 years old with active or convalescent COVID-19. CDR3 in DNA: TGTGCCAGCAGTTCAGGGGATGGGGTCCGGGAAAAACTGTTTTTT. Encoded protein: CASSSGDGVREKLFF.